This T cell receptor beta chain was obtained from a study of blood T cell repertoires in COVID-19. Seattle patients were enrolled during active infection and followed longitudinally. Original handling: Researchers report that nucleated cell counts were estimated from reference gene primer amplification. Assay: immunoSEQ multiplex PCR; the TCRdb copy retains only in-frame clones and omits some. V and J calls and clone size are as listed in that table; D and trimming were resolved from the DNA. Of about 290,000 clones in the sample, 85% to 90% were seen once. The origin of this receptor is a woman in her 30s with COVID-19, enrolled during active disease. Input material: peripheral blood.

The CDR3, as DNA: TGCGCCAGCAGTGCGCGGACAGGGAACAAAAACATTCAGTACTTC. Translation gives CASSARTGNKNIQYF. The chain has TRBV10-1 and TRBJ2-4; 8 positions agree with TRBD1. V lost 4 bases to trimming and J lost 3 bases; unmatched junction nucleotides: 5. This CDR3 contains 15 residues. CDR1 is WNHNN, CDR2 SYGVQD, per germline (reference sequence).